This T cell receptor beta chain was captured in a study of blood T cell repertoires in COVID-19. Across the whole study: Donors in the United States, Italy and Spain gave samples during acute or convalescent COVID-19. PBMCs, B-cell-depleted T cells, or T cells were the source of the cDNA or gDNA that made up the material.

Source study methods: Reference gene primer amplification in the assay estimated nucleated cell counts. TCRdb's copy holds only in-frame clones and misses some; the assay was immunoSEQ multiplex PCR. V and J calls and clone size follow that table, whereas D and trimming were derived from the DNA. The sample records 40,000 to 45,000 clones, 87% being singletons. V lost 5 bases to trimming and J lost 9 bases; unmatched junction nucleotides: 11. CDR1 and CDR2 (germline): SGDLS, YYNGEE. The CDR3 runs 15 residues. The chain carries TRBV9 and TRBJ1-6; TRBD1 matches 7 bases. Sequencing was performed on peripheral blood. This clonotype was obtained from a man in his sixties with acute or convalescent COVID-19. CDR3 bases: TGTGCCAGCAGTACAGGGGCCACTTCCCTTTCACCCCTCCACTTT. Its translation: CASSTGATSLSPLHF.